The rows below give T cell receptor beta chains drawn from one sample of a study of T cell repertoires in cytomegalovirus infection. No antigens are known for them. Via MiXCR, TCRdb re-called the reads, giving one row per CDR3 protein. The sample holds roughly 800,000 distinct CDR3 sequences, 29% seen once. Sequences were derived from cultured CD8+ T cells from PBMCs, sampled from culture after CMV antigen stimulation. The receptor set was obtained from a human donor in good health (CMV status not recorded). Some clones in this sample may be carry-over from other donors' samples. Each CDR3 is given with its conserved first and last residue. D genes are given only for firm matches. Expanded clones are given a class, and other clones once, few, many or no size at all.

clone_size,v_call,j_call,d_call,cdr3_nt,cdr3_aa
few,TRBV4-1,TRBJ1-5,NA,TGCGCCAGCAGCCACATCGACAGAAGTATTAATCAGCCCCAGCATTTT,CASSHIDRSINQPQHF
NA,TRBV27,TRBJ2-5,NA,TGTGCCAGCAGTTCCGGGACACTCCAAGAGACCCAGTACTTC,CASSSGTLQETQYF
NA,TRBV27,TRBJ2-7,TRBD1,TGTGCCAGCAGTTTATCAGGGACAGGGATGTACGAGCAGTACTTC,CASSLSGTGMYEQYF
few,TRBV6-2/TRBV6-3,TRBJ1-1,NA,TGTGCCAGCAGTCAGGGAGCGGGGGAAGAAGCTTTCTTT,CASSQGAGEEAFF
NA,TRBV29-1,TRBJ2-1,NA,TGCAGCGTTGACCGGACAGACAATGAGCAGTTCTTC,CSVDRTDNEQFF
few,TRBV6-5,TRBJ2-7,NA,TGTGCCAGCAGTTACGACCTAGGGAACGAGCAGTACTTC,CASSYDLGNEQYF
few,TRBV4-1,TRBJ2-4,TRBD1,TGCGCCAGCAGCCTCTCGATCTCAGGGGGCCAAGCCAAAAACATTCAGTACTTC,CASSLSISGGQAKNIQYF
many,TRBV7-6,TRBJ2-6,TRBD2,TGTGCCAGCAGCCCCACTTTTAGCGGGGGAACGAACGTCCTGACTTTC,CASSPTFSGGTNVLTF
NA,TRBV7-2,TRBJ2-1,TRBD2,TGTGCCAGCAGGCTAGCGGGGGCTTCGGTCAATGAGCAGTTCTTC,CASRLAGASVNEQFF
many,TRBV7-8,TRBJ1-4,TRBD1,TGTGCCAGCAGCTTTACAGGGGGGATTAATGAAAAACTGTTTTTT,CASSFTGGINEKLFF
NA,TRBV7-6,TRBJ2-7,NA,TGTGCCAGCAGCGAACGGGATCCGATCGTTCGCGAGCAGTACTTC,CASSERDPIVREQYF
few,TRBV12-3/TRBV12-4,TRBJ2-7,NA,TGTGCCAGCATCCCGGGACATCCGAGCCTCGAGCAGTACTTC,CASIPGHPSLEQYF
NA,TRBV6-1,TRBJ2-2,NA,TGTGCCAGCATGATGGGGGCAGGCGGAGGATACACCGGGGAGCTGTTTTTT,CASMMGAGGGYTGELFF
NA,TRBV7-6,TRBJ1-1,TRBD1,TGTGCCAGCATCGATCGACAGGGGATGAACACTGAAGCTTTCTTT,CASIDRQGMNTEAFF
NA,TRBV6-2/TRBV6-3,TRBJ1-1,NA,TGTGCCAGCAGTTACCAACAGGGCCCTGAAGCTTTCTTT,CASSYQQGPEAFF
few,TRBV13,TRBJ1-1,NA,TGTGCCAGCAGCTTAGGTGTAAATGGGAGGGCTTTCTTT,CASSLGVNGRAFF
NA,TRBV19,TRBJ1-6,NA,TGTGCCAGTAGCCCCGAACTGGCTGCACCCCTCCACTTT,CASSPELAAPLHF
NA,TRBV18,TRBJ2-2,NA,TGTGCCAACTCACCACGAGTGACAGGCACCGGGGAGCTGTTTTTT,CANSPRVTGTGELFF
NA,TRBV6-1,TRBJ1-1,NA,TGTGCCAGCAGTGACCCAGACAAGACATCCAAGAACACTGAAGCTTTCTTT,CASSDPDKTSKNTEAFF
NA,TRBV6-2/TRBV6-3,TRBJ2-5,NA,TGTGCCAGCAGTTACTGGCGAGGGATCCAAGAGACCCAGTACTTC,CASSYWRGIQETQYF
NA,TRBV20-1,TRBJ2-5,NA,TGCAGTGCTAGAGGCAAAATGATCCAAGAGACCCAGTACTTC,CSARGKMIQETQYF
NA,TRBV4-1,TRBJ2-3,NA,TGCGCCAGCAGCCCCGGCCCGGCCGATACGCAGTATTTT,CASSPGPADTQYF
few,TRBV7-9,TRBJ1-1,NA,TGTGCCAGCAGCTCCGGATTCGCTGAAGCTTTCTTT,CASSSGFAEAFF
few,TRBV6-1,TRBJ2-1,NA,TGTGCCAGCAGCCCGGTGCCAGGGAATGAGCAGTTCTTC,CASSPVPGNEQFF
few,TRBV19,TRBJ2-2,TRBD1,TGTGCCAGTAGTATAGATCGGTGGACAGGGGTGATAAACGGGGAGCTGTTTTTT,CASSIDRWTGVINGELFF
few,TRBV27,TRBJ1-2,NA,TGTGCCAGCAGTAGCTCTCAAGGAGATTTCTATGGCTACACCTTC,CASSSSQGDFYGYTF
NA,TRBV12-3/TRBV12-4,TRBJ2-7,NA,TGTGCCAGCAGTTTAGCGTTGGGAGGCAACTCCTACGAGCAGTACTTC,CASSLALGGNSYEQYF
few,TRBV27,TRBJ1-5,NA,TGTGCCAGCAGTTCCTTATGGACCTACAATCAGCCCCAGCATTTT,CASSSLWTYNQPQHF
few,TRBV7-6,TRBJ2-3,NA,TGTGCCAGCAGCTTAAAAGTCGAAGATACGCAGTATTTT,CASSLKVEDTQYF
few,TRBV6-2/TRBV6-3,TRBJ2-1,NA,TGTGCCAGCAGTTATACCATCAAAAGAGGAGATGAGCAGTTCTTC,CASSYTIKRGDEQFF
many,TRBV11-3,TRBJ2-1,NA,TGTGCCAGCAGCCTGGGGTTCTACAATGAGCAGTTCTTC,CASSLGFYNEQFF
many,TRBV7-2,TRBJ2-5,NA,TGTGCCAGCAGCTACACCATGGCGCGCGAGACCCAGTACTTC,CASSYTMARETQYF